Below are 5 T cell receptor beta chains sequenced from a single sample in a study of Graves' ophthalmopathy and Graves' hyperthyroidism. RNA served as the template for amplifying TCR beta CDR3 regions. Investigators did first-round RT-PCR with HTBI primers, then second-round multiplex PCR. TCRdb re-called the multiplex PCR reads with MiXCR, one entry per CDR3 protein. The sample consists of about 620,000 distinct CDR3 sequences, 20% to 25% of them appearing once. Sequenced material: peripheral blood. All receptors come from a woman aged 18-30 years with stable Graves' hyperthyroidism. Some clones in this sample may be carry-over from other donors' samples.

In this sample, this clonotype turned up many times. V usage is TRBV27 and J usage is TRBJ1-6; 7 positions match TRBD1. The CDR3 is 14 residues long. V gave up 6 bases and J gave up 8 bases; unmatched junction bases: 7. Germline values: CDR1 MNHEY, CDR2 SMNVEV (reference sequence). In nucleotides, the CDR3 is TGTGCCAGCAGGGAGACGACAGGGCATTCACCCCTCCACTTT. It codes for CASRETTGHSPLHF.

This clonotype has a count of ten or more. The CDR3 coding sequence is TGTGCCAGCAGGGACCCGACGGAAACAGGGTACGAGCAGTACTTC. Its translation: CASRDPTETGYEQYF. The chain combines TRBV2 with TRBJ2-7; D perhaps matches TRBD1 (6 bases). The CDR3 contains 15 residues. Germline CDR1 SNHLY, CDR2 FYNNEI. The germline V and J ends were trimmed by 6 bases and 4 bases, with 19 bases remaining between them.

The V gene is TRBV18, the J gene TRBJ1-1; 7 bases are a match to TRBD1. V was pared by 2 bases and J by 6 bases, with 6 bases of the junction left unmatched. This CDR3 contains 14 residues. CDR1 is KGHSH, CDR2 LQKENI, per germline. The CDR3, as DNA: TGTGCCAGCTCACCATTTGGGGGACAGTCTGAAGCTTTCTTT. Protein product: CASSPFGGQSEAFF.

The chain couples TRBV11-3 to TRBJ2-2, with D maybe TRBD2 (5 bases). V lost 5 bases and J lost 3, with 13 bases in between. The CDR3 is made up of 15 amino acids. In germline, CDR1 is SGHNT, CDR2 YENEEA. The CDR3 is CASSPSAADTGELFF. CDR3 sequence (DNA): TGTGCCAGCAGCCCATCTGCAGCGGACACCGGGGAGCTGTTTTTT. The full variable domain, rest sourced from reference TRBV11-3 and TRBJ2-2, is EAGVVQSPRYKIIEKKQPVAFWCNPISGHNTLYWYLQNLGQGPELLIRYENEEAVDDSQLPKDRFSAERLKGVDSTLKIQPAELGDSAVYLCASSPSAADTGELFFGEGSRLTVL.

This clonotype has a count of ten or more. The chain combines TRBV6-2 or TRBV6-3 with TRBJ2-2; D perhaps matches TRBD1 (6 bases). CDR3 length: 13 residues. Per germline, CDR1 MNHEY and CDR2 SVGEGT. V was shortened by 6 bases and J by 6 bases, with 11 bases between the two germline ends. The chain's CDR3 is CASRPDSAGELFF. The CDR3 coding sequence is TGTGCCAGCAGACCGGACAGCGCCGGGGAGCTGTTTTTT.